This T cell receptor beta chain was recovered during a study of T cell repertoires in cytomegalovirus infection. Study-wide points: Accumulated public TCR beta family frequency recognized individuals carrying CMV together with the relevant HLA.

Trimming left V 3 bases short and J 4 bases short, with 9 bases between. Germline V lookup: CDR1 SGHNT, CDR2 YENEEA. The CDR3 totals 14 residues. In this sample, this clonotype turned up many times. The antigen remains unidentified. TCRdb reanalysed the reads using MiXCR and keeps one entry per CDR3 protein. The table records about 310,000 distinct CDR3 sequences, about 9.1% of them present only once. Sequencing was done on a sample of PBMCs. The receptor was derived from a human donor in good health (CMV status not recorded). Some clones in this sample may be carry-over from other donors' samples. This rearrangement joins TRBV11-3 to TRBJ2-2; D might be TRBD1 or TRBD2, each matching 5 bases. The CDR3 DNA reads as TGTGCCAGCAGCTTCGGGGCTGGCACCGGGGAGCTGTTTTTT. Translating gives CASSFGAGTGELFF.